Listed below are T cell receptor beta chains from one sample, sequenced in a study of shared clonotypes between healthy human individuals. Clones were read by immunoSEQ multiplex PCR, and TCRdb kept only the in-frame ones, dropping some. The table records around 500,000 clones, 65% to 85% of them present only once. Sequenced: PBMCs. The receptors were gathered from a woman between 40 and 50 years old in good health. Some clones in this sample may be carry-over from other donors' samples. Each CDR3 is given with its conserved first and last residue. Clone size, where shown, is once, few, many, or a class for clones that have expanded.

size	V	CDR3
.	TRBV7-3	CASSLKGPTNTGELFF
.	TRBV30	CAWSDPARGGGGELFF
.	TRBV30	CAWSVLPQYF
once	TRBV9	CASSPTAGTVYEKLFF
.	TRBV5-6	CASSSGTGRSTGELFF
.	TRBV21-1	CASSAWWDRPQETRYF
.	TRBV28	CASSKRRGYEQYF
.	TRBV18	CASSEVETQYF
.	TRBV30	CDNSGRAYVDTQYF
.	TRBV7-9	CASSPGGASGANVLTF
.	TRBV28	CASKGRTSGFLETAYEQYF
many	TRBV9	CASSVIDGYEQYF
once	TRBV30	CAFRGGTYNSPLHF
.	TRBV4-2	CASSQVWAFQVHEQYF
.	TRBV7-6	CASKGPTNTEAFF
.	TRBV4-1	CASSQPRDRGTEAFF
.	TRBV28	CASSPPTGNTGELFF
.	TRBV10-3	CAISDPAGNTGELFF
.	TRBV6-1	CASSEGRTSGRPSYEQYF
.	TRBV11-2	CASSLGLQAVNEQFF
.	TRBV5-3	CARSLLTGLRGAKAYEQYF
.	TRBV7-9	CASLARGLGETQYF
.	TRBV5-6	CASSFLGTNSYEQYF
.	TRBV29-1	CTPMNTEAFF
.	TRBV18	CASSDPGLAGVFATLHEQYF
.	TRBV7-9	CASSLRTGDGEQYF
.	TRBV28	CASRTGTDSRGAFF
.	TRBV27	CASSFRTGRAWYEQYF